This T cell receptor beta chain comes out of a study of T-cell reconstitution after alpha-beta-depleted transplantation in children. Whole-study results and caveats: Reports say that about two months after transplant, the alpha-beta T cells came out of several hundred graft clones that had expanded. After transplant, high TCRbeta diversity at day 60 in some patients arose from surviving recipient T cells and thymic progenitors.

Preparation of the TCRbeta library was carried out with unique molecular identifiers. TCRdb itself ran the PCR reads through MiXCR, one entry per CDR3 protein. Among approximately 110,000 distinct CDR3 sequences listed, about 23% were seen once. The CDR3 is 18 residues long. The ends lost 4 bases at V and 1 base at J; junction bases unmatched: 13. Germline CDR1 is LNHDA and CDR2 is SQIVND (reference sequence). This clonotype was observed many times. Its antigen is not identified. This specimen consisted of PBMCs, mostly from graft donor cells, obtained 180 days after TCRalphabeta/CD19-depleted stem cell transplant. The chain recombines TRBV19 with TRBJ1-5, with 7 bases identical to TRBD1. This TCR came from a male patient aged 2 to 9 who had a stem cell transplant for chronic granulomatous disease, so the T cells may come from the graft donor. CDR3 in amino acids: CASSKSGTGQASNQPQHF. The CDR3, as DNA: TGTGCCAGTAGTAAATCGGGAACCGGACAGGCGAGCAATCAGCCCCAGCATTTT.